A selection of T cell receptor beta chains follows, all from one sample in a study of OX40 agonist ivuxolimab in advanced cancers. Only in-frame clones appear in the TCRdb table, and some are missing; sequencing was by immunoSEQ multiplex PCR. The data show over 25,000 clones, 75% to 90% seen once. Sequenced material: CD4+ or CD8+ T cells sorted from blood, taken in a trial of the OX40 agonist ivuxolimab. The receptors stem from an adult with an advanced solid tumor such as melanoma, head and neck, liver or kidney cancer. Each CDR3 is given with its conserved first and last residue. The order of the fields is J gene, V gene, D gene, clone size, CDR3 DNA, CDR3 protein. D genes are given only for firm matches. Size is omitted from some rows. Given values are once, few, many or a class for expanded clones.

TRBJ2-7	TRBV29-1	TRBD2	.	TGCAGCGTTGGTAGGATTTTAGGGCTAGCGGGGGGGGACTACGAGCAGTACTTC	CSVGRILGLAGGDYEQYF
TRBJ2-1	TRBV5-1	.	.	TGCGCCAGCAGCTTAGCCGGGGGCGTCTACAATGAGCAGTTCTTC	CASSLAGGVYNEQFF
TRBJ2-2	TRBV27	.	.	TGTGCCAGCAGCCTCCCCGGCGGGGAGCTGTTTTTT	CASSLPGGELFF
TRBJ2-3	TRBV4-1	TRBD2	.	TGCGCCAGCAGCCAACAACTAGCGGGGGGCCGAACTTCAGATACGCAGTATTTT	CASSQQLAGGRTSDTQYF
TRBJ2-2	TRBV7-9	TRBD1	.	TGTGCCAGCTGGTCGACAGGGCGGACCGGGGAGCTGTTTTTT	CASWSTGRTGELFF
TRBJ2-5	TRBV11-2	.	.	TGTGCCAGCACCGACACCCGGGACTTAATACAAGAGACCCAGTACTTC	CASTDTRDLIQETQYF
TRBJ2-3	TRBV27	.	few	TGTGCCAGCAGTCCCTTTCCCGGGCGGGGAGACACAGATACGCAGTATTTT	CASSPFPGRGDTDTQYF
TRBJ2-1	TRBV11-2	.	.	TGTGCCAGCAGCTTAGATGTGGCGGGCCAGTCCTACAATGAGCAGTTCTTC	CASSLDVAGQSYNEQFF
TRBJ1-5	TRBV9	.	.	TGTGCCAGCAGCTTAGGGGGGCAGGGGTACCAGCCCCAGCATTTT	CASSLGGQGYQPQHF
TRBJ1-4	TRBV29-1	.	.	TGCAGCGTTGTCAGGGTGGGGGAGATAAAACTGTTTTTT	CSVVRVGEIKLFF
TRBJ2-5	TRBV30	TRBD1	.	TGTGCCTGGAGTTCGGGACAGCTGGAGACCCAGTACTTC	CAWSSGQLETQYF
TRBJ2-2	TRBV10-1	.	.	TGCGCCAGCAGTGAGTCCCCCGGGGAGCTGTTTTTT	CASSESPGELFF
TRBJ2-2	TRBV27	.	.	TGTGCCAGCACTCTAATAGGTCAGGAGAACACCGGGGAGCTGTTTTTT	CASTLIGQENTGELFF
TRBJ2-4	TRBV11-2	TRBD2	.	TGTGCCAGCAGCTTAGGCGGGGGAGTCAAAAACATTCAGTACTTC	CASSLGGGVKNIQYF
TRBJ2-7	TRBV2	TRBD1	.	TGTGCCAGCACGGGACAGGTCTACGAGCAGTACTTC	CASTGQVYEQYF
TRBJ2-1	TRBV7-6	TRBD2	.	TGTGCCAGCAGCGTTAGCGGGGGGGCGTCCAATGAGCAGTTCTTC	CASSVSGGASNEQFF
TRBJ2-7	TRBV5-1	.	once	TGCGCCAGCAGCTTGGACAGCTTTGAGCAGTACTTC	CASSLDSFEQYF
TRBJ2-7	TRBV2	.	.	TGTGCCAGCAGTGAAGTAGCGCTCGAGCAGTACTTC	CASSEVALEQYF
TRBJ2-5	TRBV11-2	.	.	TGTGCCAGCAGCTTATACCGGGAGCACCAAGAGACCCAGTACTTC	CASSLYREHQETQYF
TRBJ2-2	TRBV4-1	.	.	TGCGCCAGCAGCCAAGGGTGGGCCAAGAACACCGGGGAGCTGTTTTTT	CASSQGWAKNTGELFF
TRBJ2-7	TRBV5-6	.	once	TGTGCCAGCAGCTTGGAACTGGGGTACCACGAGCAGTACTTC	CASSLELGYHEQYF
TRBJ2-1	TRBV18	.	.	TGTGCCAGCTCACCGGACCGAGGGACGTTTCAGGGGAATGAGCAGTTCTTC	CASSPDRGTFQGNEQFF
TRBJ2-7	TRBV2	.	few	TGTGCCAGCTCAGAAAATGAGGGATGGTACGAGCAGTACTTC	CASSENEGWYEQYF
TRBJ2-7	TRBV30	.	.	TGTGCCTGGAGTGTGGGGCTAGATCAGCACTTC	CAWSVGLDQHF
TRBJ2-1	TRBV6-5	TRBD2	few	TGTGCCAGCAGGATTAGCGGGAGTGGCTACAATGAGCAGTTCTTC	CASRISGSGYNEQFF
TRBJ2-1	TRBV5-6	TRBD1	.	TGTGCCAGCAGCTCCGGGACAGGGATGATGAATGAGCAGTTCTTC	CASSSGTGMMNEQFF
TRBJ2-7	TRBV28	TRBD1	once	TGTGCCAGCACTAGTCAGGGGGCCACCCGATTGGAGTACTTC	CASTSQGATRLEYF
TRBJ2-1	TRBV6-4	TRBD2	.	TGTGCCAGCAGTCCCGGGACTAGCGACTACAATGAGCAGTTCTTC	CASSPGTSDYNEQFF
TRBJ2-7	TRBV29-1	TRBD2	.	TGCAGCGTTGCCCTAGCGGGAGTCCACGAGCAGTACTTC	CSVALAGVHEQYF
TRBJ2-7	TRBV5-6	.	.	TGTGCCAGCAGCTTCCAGGGCTACGAGCAGTACTTC	CASSFQGYEQYF
TRBJ2-7	TRBV19	.	.	TGTGCCAGTACTAACTCACTAGAGGGCTACTACGAGCAGTACTTC	CASTNSLEGYYEQYF
TRBJ2-7	TRBV27	TRBD2	.	TGTGCCAGCAAGTATCTAGCGGGAGTGGTCGAGCAGTACTTC	CASKYLAGVVEQYF
TRBJ2-3	TRBV7-3	.	.	TGTGCCAGCAGCCCCAGGGGACCCCAAAGGATGGCAGATACGCAGTATTTT	CASSPRGPQRMADTQYF
TRBJ2-3	TRBV6-5	.	.	TGTGCCAGCATGGCATCCACAGATACGCAGTATTTT	CASMASTDTQYF
TRBJ2-7	TRBV20-1	TRBD1	few	TGCGGTGCGAGGACAGGGATAGAGCAGTACTTC	CGARTGIEQYF
TRBJ1-2	TRBV28	.	.	TGTGCCAGCAGTTTAACCCTCGGCGAAGGAGCTAACTATGGCTACACCTTC	CASSLTLGEGANYGYTF
TRBJ2-4	TRBV5-1	TRBD2	.	TGCGCCAGCAGCTTGGCGTGGCGGACGGGAGGGCATAACATTCAGTACTTC	CASSLAWRTGGHNIQYF
TRBJ1-4	TRBV5-8	.	few	TGTGCCAGCAGCTTGGTTAAGGGCCGTTTAGGGTTTGCAACTAATGAAAAACTGTTTTTT	CASSLVKGRLGFATNEKLFF
TRBJ2-5	TRBV12-2	.	.	TGTGCAAGTCGCTTCTCCGCCGGGACAGGTAGGGAGACCCAGTACTTC	CASRFSAGTGRETQYF
TRBJ2-5	TRBV11-2	.	.	TGTGCCAGCAGCCTCTGGACAGCCCAAGAGACCCAGTACTTC	CASSLWTAQETQYF
TRBJ1-3	TRBV28	.	.	TGTGCCAGCAGTCCGATAGAAAATGGAAACACCATATATTTT	CASSPIENGNTIYF
TRBJ2-1	TRBV29-1	TRBD2	once	TGCAGCGTTAAAGGAGCGGGGGGACCCTACAATGAGCAGTTCTTC	CSVKGAGGPYNEQFF
TRBJ2-7	TRBV4-1	TRBD1	once	TGCGCCAGCAGCATACTGACAGGGTCCTACGAGCAGTACTTC	CASSILTGSYEQYF
TRBJ1-2	TRBV9	.	.	TGTGCCAGCAGCGCCGCCGACGGGGGCGCAGGCTACACCTTC	CASSAADGGAGYTF
TRBJ2-5	TRBV7-6	.	.	TGTGCCAGCAGCCCCTATCGGGCGGCGCCCCAGTACTTC	CASSPYRAAPQYF
TRBJ2-7	TRBV29-1	TRBD1	.	TGCAGCGCCATTCCGGGACAGGGGGAGAATGAGCAGTACTTC	CSAIPGQGENEQYF
TRBJ2-7	TRBV4-1	.	.	TGCGCCAGCAGCCAAAAGGTGTTAGGGGCCCGATACTACGAGCAGTACTTC	CASSQKVLGARYYEQYF
TRBJ1-2	TRBV6-1	TRBD1	.	TGTGCCAGCAGTGAAGGACAGGGGGCGCTTGGCTATGGCTACACCTTC	CASSEGQGALGYGYTF
TRBJ2-4	TRBV19	.	medium-sized	TGTGCCAGTAGTATAGGGGGGCACATTCAGTACTTC	CASSIGGHIQYF
TRBJ2-7	TRBV14	TRBD1	.	TGTGCCAGCAGGACATCGGGGACAGGCTCCTACGAGCAGTACTTC	CASRTSGTGSYEQYF
TRBJ2-2	TRBV10-3	TRBD1	.	TGTGCCATCAGTGAGTCGAACAGGGGGTGGAACACCGGGGAGCTGTTTTTT	CAISESNRGWNTGELFF
TRBJ1-5	TRBV28	TRBD1	once	TGTGCCAGCACCCCCCACCCCGGGGACAGGGGCAATCAGCCCCAGCATTTT	CASTPHPGDRGNQPQHF
TRBJ2-7	TRBV2	.	.	TGTGCCAGCAGTGGTAACGACCACTACGAGCAGTACTTC	CASSGNDHYEQYF
TRBJ2-1	TRBV6-5	.	.	TGTGCCAGCAGTTACGGGCTTGGAGGGAGAAACGAGCAGTTCTTC	CASSYGLGGRNEQFF
TRBJ2-5	TRBV7-9	TRBD1	.	TGTGCCAGCAGTCACAGACAGGGGCAAGAGACCCAGTACTTC	CASSHRQGQETQYF
TRBJ2-7	TRBV9	.	.	TGTGCCAGCAGCGTAGGCTTTGGGGGCTACGAGCAGTACTTC	CASSVGFGGYEQYF
TRBJ1-2	TRBV7-2	TRBD1	.	TGTGCCAGCAGCTTAGACGAATGGACAGGGGTTAGCTATGGCTACACCTTC	CASSLDEWTGVSYGYTF
TRBJ2-1	TRBV7-9	.	.	TGTGCCAGCAGCCCAAGGGGCGGTAGCTCCTACAATGAGCAGTTCTTC	CASSPRGGSSYNEQFF